These 5 T cell receptor beta chains originate from one sample sequenced in a study of technical replicates of blood from a handful of donors. Repertoires were generated with immunoSEQ multiplex PCR, while TCRdb's copy carries only in-frame clones and drops some. The table has 70,000 to 85,000 clones, around 97% seen once. Specimen: T cells isolated from PBMCs. All receptors come from a human donor in good health.

The genes are TRBV28 and TRBJ2-7, with 8 positions matching TRBD1. J lost 0 bases, V lost 6 bases, and 10 bases had no gene match. Germline assignment: CDR1 MDHEN and CDR2 SYDVKM. The CDR3 loop spans 16 amino acids. For the CDR3, the DNA is TGTGCCAGCAGGGGGCAGGGGGCAAGGCACTCCTACGAGCAGTACTTC. It translates to CASRGQGARHSYEQYF.

The CDR3 nucleotides are TGCAGCGTTGAGGCGGACTATGGCTACACCTTC. Amino acids: CSVEADYGYTF. The gene calls are TRBV29-1 and TRBJ1-2; D unresolved. The CDR3 extends over 11 amino acids. Germline lookup yields CDR1 SQVTM and CDR2 ANQGSEA. Trimming removed 3 bases from V and 3 bases from J, with 5 bases in between.

V gene TRBV2 combines with J gene TRBJ1-4, with TRBD1 as a possible D gene (5 bases). CDR3 size: 15 residues. Germline V gene data show CDR1 as SNHLY and CDR2 as FYNNEI. Trimming stripped 4 bases from V and 4 bases from J, with 13 bases between. CDR3 residues: CASSGQGMGNEKLFF. For the CDR3, the DNA is TGTGCCAGCAGTGGGCAGGGAATGGGTAATGAAAAACTGTTTTTT.

V gene TRBV19 combines with J gene TRBJ1-5; D uncertain. The CDR3 has 14 amino acids. The V gene's germline CDR1 is LNHDA and CDR2 SQIVND (reference sequence). The V end lost 3 bases, the J end lost 0 bases, and 6 bases lay between the germline ends. The CDR3 coding sequence is TGTGCCAGTAGTATTCCACATAGCAATCAGCCCCAGCATTTT. This translates into CASSIPHSNQPQHF.

In DNA form, the CDR3 reads TGTGCCAGCAGCGTAGGGACAGGGGATTGGCGCAATCAGCCCCAGCATTTT. Translating gives CASSVGTGDWRNQPQHF. The rearrangement links TRBV9 to TRBJ1-5; 9 bases are a match to TRBD1. In germline, CDR1 is SGDLS, CDR2 YYNGEE. CDR3 size: 17 residues. V was clipped by 0 bases and J by 2 bases; unmatched bases: 6.